The 26 T cell receptor beta chains below were found in one sample sequenced in a study of technical replicates of blood from four donors. Measured with immunoSEQ multiplex PCR; TCRdb has only the in-frame clones, and not every one. The repertoire holds around 83,000 clones, with 85% to 95% as singletons. Input material: T cells isolated from PBMCs. These TCRs come from a human donor in good health.

The chain links TRBV30 to TRBJ2-1; unclear D gene. Trimming took 0 bases from V and 6 from J, leaving 6 bases between them. This CDR3 comprises 12 residues. The V gene's germline CDR1 is GTSNPN and CDR2 SVGIG (reference sequence). The CDR3, as DNA: TGTGCCTGGAGTGTGCAGTTCAATGAGCAGTTCTTC. It translates to CAWSVQFNEQFF.

V is TRBV7-3 and J is TRBJ2-7; TRBD1 matches 7 bases. The length of the CDR3 is 13 residues. Germline assignment: CDR1 SGHTA and CDR2 FQGTGA. With V trimmed by 6 bases and J by 2 bases, 4 bases remained unmatched. CDR3 amino acids: CASRRQGPYEQYF. CDR3 sequence (DNA): TGTGCCAGCAGAAGACAGGGACCCTACGAGCAGTACTTC.

The rearrangement links TRBV6-4 to TRBJ1-1; 10 nucleotides agree with TRBD1. Germline loops: CDR1 MRHNA, CDR2 SNTAGT. The CDR3 has 15 residues. V trimming: 6 bases; J trimming: 3 bases; junction bases outside the gene matches: 7. The CDR3 reads CASSRGTGVYTEAFF. The CDR3, as DNA: TGTGCCAGCAGCCGCGGGACAGGGGTCTACACTGAAGCTTTCTTT.

V usage is TRBV30 and J usage is TRBJ2-7; D gene unclear. The CDR3 length is 11 residues. Germline V gene data show CDR1 as GTSNPN and CDR2 as SVGIG (reference sequence). V was pared by 7 bases and J by 0 bases, with 7 bases between. The CDR3 DNA reads as TGTGCCTTCCGTAGCTCCTACGAGCAGTACTTC. It yields the protein CAFRSSYEQYF.

J is TRBJ2-3 and V is TRBV5-1; TRBD1 matches at 7 bases. Germline V CDR1 and CDR2: SGHRS, YFSETQ. V gave up 4 bases and J gave up 4 bases; unmatched junction bases: 12. The CDR3 extends over 16 amino acids. The CDR3 DNA is TGCGCCAGCAGCGCAGGGACAGTTGGAGAGGCAGATACGCAGTATTTT. Translation gives CASSAGTVGEADTQYF.

The V and J genes are TRBV10-3 and TRBJ1-3; D might be TRBD1 (6 bases). The CDR3 loop spans 16 amino acids. The germline V gene encodes CDR1 ENHRY and CDR2 SYGVKD. The V end lost 3 bases, the J end lost 2 bases, and 14 bases lay between the germline ends. The CDR3 spells CAISEGRAGAGNTIYF. The CDR3 bases are TGTGCCATCAGTGAAGGTCGGGCAGGGGCTGGAAACACCATATATTTT.

The genes are TRBV11-2 and TRBJ2-5, with 11 bases identical to TRBD2. Germline lookup yields CDR1 SGHAT and CDR2 FQNNGV. There are 16 residues in the CDR3. V gave up 4 bases and J gave up 7 bases; unmatched junction bases: 11. DNA for the CDR3: TGTGCCAGCAGCTCGGGACTAGCGGTTTCCCCGGGGACCCAGTACTTC. Its translation: CASSSGLAVSPGTQYF.

The chain recombines TRBV29-1 with TRBJ2-1, with D perhaps matching TRBD1 (5 bases). The germline CDR1 and CDR2 sequences are SQVTM and ANQGSEA. This CDR3 has 13 residues. V lost 7 bases to trimming and J lost 4 bases, with 14 bases between them. The CDR3 is CSANPDRYNEQFF. The CDR3 bases are TGCAGCGCAAATCCCGACAGATACAATGAGCAGTTCTTC.

The rearrangement joins TRBV7-8 to TRBJ2-3; a possible D gene is TRBD2 (5 bases). Germline V gene lookup returns CDR1 SGHVS and CDR2 FQNEAQ. This CDR3 comprises 14 residues. Trimming left V 6 bases short and J 5 bases short, with 15 bases between. DNA of the CDR3: TGTGCCAGCAGGATCCGTGGGAGCGGAGATACGCAGTATTTT. It yields the protein CASRIRGSGDTQYF. The variable domain in full, with the rest retrieved from reference TRBV7-8 and TRBJ2-3, is GAGVSQSPRYKVAKRGQDVALRCDPISGHVSLFWYQQALGQGPEFLTYFQNEAQLDKSGLPSDRFFAERPEGSVSTLKIQRTQQEDSAVYLCASRIRGSGDTQYFGPGTRLTVL.

The J gene is TRBJ2-3, the V gene TRBV6-1; 8 positions match TRBD1. The V gene's germline CDR1 is MNHNS and CDR2 SASEGT. V shed 4 bases, J shed 5 bases, and the junction held 8 bases outside the gene matches. The CDR3 sequence is 15 residues long. CDR3 DNA: TGTGCCAGCAGTGTGGGGTTCAGGGGGCTAGATACGCAGTATTTT. Translated, it gives CASSVGFRGLDTQYF.

The rearrangement links TRBV5-5 to TRBJ1-2; D remains ambiguous. This CDR3 region has 14 residues. Trimming removed 0 bases from V and 8 bases from J, with 14 bases in between. Germline loops: CDR1 SGHKS, CDR2 YYEKEE (reference sequence). CDR3 residues: CASSLEPSPVGYTF. The CDR3 region has the DNA TGTGCCAGCAGCTTGGAACCTTCGCCGGTGGGCTACACCTTC.

This chain links TRBV14 with TRBJ2-5; 9 bases are a match to TRBD1. V lost 4 bases and J lost 1; bases outside the gene matches: 1. In germline, CDR1 is SGHDN, CDR2 FVKESK. The CDR3 is made up of 14 amino acids. CDR3 residues: CASSLDRGQETQYF. The CDR3 bases are TGTGCCAGCAGCCTGGACAGGGGCCAAGAGACCCAGTACTTC.

The chain has TRBV19 and TRBJ2-7; TRBD2 aligns across 14 bases. The CDR3 has 16 amino acids. The V segment lost 5 bases and the J segment 6 bases; nucleotides outside the gene matches: 9. CDR1 LNHDA and CDR2 SQIVND come from the germline V gene (reference sequence). The CDR3 loop is CASSPGLAGVVFEQYF. The CDR3, as DNA: TGTGCCAGTAGTCCGGGACTAGCGGGAGTGGTTTTCGAGCAGTACTTC.

The gene calls are TRBV6-1 and TRBJ2-2, with D uncertain. The germline V and J ends were trimmed by 2 bases and 0 bases, with 4 bases remaining between them. The CDR3 has 14 amino acids. Germline-derived CDR1 and CDR2 are MNHNS and SASEGT. This chain's CDR3 is CASSEYANTGELFF. The CDR3, as DNA: TGTGCCAGCAGTGAATATGCGAACACCGGGGAGCTGTTTTTT.

The chain combines TRBV7-8 with TRBJ2-3; D remains unclear. The CDR3 sequence is 12 residues long. Germline V gene sequence: CDR1 SGHVS, CDR2 FQNEAQ. V was pared by 7 bases and J by 4 bases, with 9 bases between. The CDR3 bases are TGTGCCAGCAAAAGAAGCGCAGATACGCAGTATTTT. Translation: CASKRSADTQYF.

The V gene is TRBV11-2, the J gene TRBJ2-5; D remains unclear. There are 14 residues in the CDR3. From germline, CDR1 is SGHAT and CDR2 FQNNGV. V was trimmed by 1 base and J by 4 bases, leaving 10 bases between them. The CDR3 loop is CASSLVGPGETQYF. The DNA for the CDR3 is TGTGCCAGCAGCTTAGTGGGCCCTGGAGAGACCCAGTACTTC.

DNA of the CDR3: TGTGCCAGTAGTCTCTTCCTCCTTCCCTACAATGAGCAGTTCTTC. Residues: CASSLFLLPYNEQFF. V is TRBV19 and J is TRBJ2-1; D remains ambiguous. The germline gives CDR1 LNHDA, CDR2 SQIVND (reference sequence). The CDR3 has 15 residues. The ends were cut back, 5 bases at V and 2 bases at J, with 13 bases in the middle.

This clone appeared once. The chain joins TRBV9 to TRBJ2-3; 10 bases match TRBD2. J was trimmed by 2 bases and V by 4 bases; bases with no gene match: 10. Germline V gene sequence: CDR1 SGDLS, CDR2 YYNGEE. This CDR3 comprises 17 residues. CDR3 sequence: CASSPRTSGGDTDTQYF. For the CDR3, the DNA is TGTGCCAGCAGCCCTCGGACTAGCGGAGGGGACACAGATACGCAGTATTTT. Using reference TRBV9 and TRBJ2-3 for the parts outside the CDR3, the full variable domain is DSGVTQTPKHLITATGQRVTLRCSPRSGDLSVYWYQQSLDQGLQFLIQYYNGEERAKGNILERFSAQQFPDLHSELNLSSLELGDSALYFCASSPRTSGGDTDTQYFGPGTRLTVL.

The CDR3 DNA reads as TGTGCCAGCAGCTTAGATAGGCAGGTGGACATTCAGTACTTC. Its protein product is CASSLDRQVDIQYF. The rearrangement links TRBV7-3 to TRBJ2-4; D unclear. V was shortened by 2 bases and J by 8 bases, with 13 bases between the two germline ends. Germline lookup yields CDR1 SGHTA and CDR2 FQGTGA. The CDR3 covers 14 residues.

The J gene is TRBJ2-1, the V gene TRBV30; 7 nucleotides line up with TRBD2. Germline trimming cut 5 bases from V and 10 bases from J; bases unmatched to any gene: 17. Germline loops: CDR1 GTSNPN, CDR2 SVGIG (reference sequence). The CDR3 sequence is 15 residues long. The CDR3, as DNA: TGTGCCTGGGGAGGTTGGGGGAGGGCCACTCGGGAGCAGTTCTTC. It is translated as CAWGGWGRATREQFF.

This clone has only one observation. The rearrangement uses TRBV4-2 and TRBJ1-5; unclear D gene. The length of the CDR3 is 16 residues. V was clipped by 4 bases and J by 2 bases, with 15 bases between them. The germline gives CDR1 LGHNA, CDR2 YNFKEQ. The CDR3 coding sequence is TGTGCCAGCAGCCGCGACGACGGGGAGGGCAATCAGCCCCAGCATTTT. Its translation: CASSRDDGEGNQPQHF.

The chain uses TRBV19 and TRBJ2-7, with TRBD1 matching 10 bases. The CDR3 contains 15 residues. Germline trimming cut 8 bases from V and 12 bases from J; bases unmatched to any gene: 19. CDR1 and CDR2 from the germline V gene are LNHDA and SQIVND (reference sequence). In DNA form, the CDR3 reads TGTGCCAGTGCATACCGGGACAGGGGAACGCGGTGGCCGTACTTC. Translated, it gives CASAYRDRGTRWPYF.

The chain employs TRBV11-2 and TRBJ2-2, with 9 bases aligning to TRBD2. The V gene's germline CDR1 is SGHAT and CDR2 FQNNGV. CDR3 length equals 18 residues. V gave up 5 bases and J gave up 7 bases; unmatched junction bases: 17. The DNA for the CDR3 is TGTGCCAGCAGCACCACAATGGCTAGCGGGGACTGGGGCGGGGAGCTGTTTTTT. As protein: CASSTTMASGDWGGELFF.

This clone has a single count. The chain employs TRBV27 and TRBJ2-7, with TRBD1 as a possible D gene (6 bases). Germline V lookup: CDR1 MNHEY, CDR2 SMNVEV (reference sequence). Trimming took 4 bases from V and 1 from J, leaving 8 bases between them. This CDR3 has 13 amino acids. CDR3 region: CASSWGRSYEQYF. In DNA form, the CDR3 reads TGTGCCAGCAGTTGGGGGCGATCCTACGAGCAGTACTTC.

The count of this clone is one. The chain is built from TRBV7-6 and TRBJ2-4; 11 bases fit TRBD2. The CDR3 consists of 15 residues. Germline values: CDR1 SGHVS, CDR2 FNYEAQ. V lost 4 bases, J lost 8 bases, and 7 bases stayed unmatched. The CDR3 DNA follows: TGTGCCAGCAGCTCCGTAGCGGGGGGGAGGGACATTCAGTACTTC. This translates into CASSSVAGGRDIQYF.

The V and J genes are TRBV2 and TRBJ1-2, with D uncertain. The CDR3 is 12 amino acids. V dropped 8 bases and J dropped 5 bases, with 12 bases sitting between them. Germline V gene data show CDR1 as SNHLY and CDR2 as FYNNEI. The CDR3 DNA follows: TGTGCCAGCGGAGGCGGACTATATGGCTACACCTTC. Translation: CASGGGLYGYTF.